This is a list of T cell receptor beta chains from one sample in a study of cytomegalovirus exposure and HLA in healthy donors. TCRdb's copy holds only in-frame clones and misses some; the assay was immunoSEQ multiplex PCR. The table has roughly 190,000 clones, about four fifths seen once; the top ten hold about 1.5%. The source material was PBMCs. The origin of the receptors is a woman between 18 and 29 years old in good health and CMV-seronegative. Both conserved end residues are part of each CDR3. A D gene is named only where the DNA matches it firmly. Size values are once, few and many counts, or a class for expanded clones, and some rows have none.

CDR3 DNA | CDR3 protein | J gene | V gene | D gene | clone size
TGTGCCAGCAGTGGCAGACAGCCGGGACAAGGCTACGAGCAGTACTTC | CASSGRQPGQGYEQYF | TRBJ2-7 | TRBV6-1 | - | -
TGTGCTAGTGGTCCCGGTGGGGGGGCTAACTATGGCTACACCTTC | CASGPGGGANYGYTF | TRBJ1-2 | TRBV12-5 | - | -
TGCGCCAGCAGCCCCGGGACAGGGGGCTTAGAGACCCAGTACTTC | CASSPGTGGLETQYF | TRBJ2-5 | TRBV5-1 | TRBD1 | -
TGTGCTAGTGGTCGATCCGGGACTAGCGGAACCTACAATGAGCAGTTCTTC | CASGRSGTSGTYNEQFF | TRBJ2-1 | TRBV12-5 | TRBD2 | -
TGCGCCAGCAGCTGGGGGGTTTATGCAGCGGCGGGAAAAAACATTCAGTACTTC | CASSWGVYAAAGKNIQYF | TRBJ2-4 | TRBV5-1 | - | -
TGTGCCAGCAGTAAAGGGGATGGGTACGAGCAGTACTTC | CASSKGDGYEQYF | TRBJ2-7 | TRBV5-4 | - | -
TGTGCCTGGAGATCGGGTAGCGCCGATCGCGCCTACGAGCAGTACTTC | CAWRSGSADRAYEQYF | TRBJ2-7 | TRBV30 | - | -
TGCGCCAGCAGCCAACGGACTAGCGGGCTGCAAGAGACCCAGTACTTC | CASSQRTSGLQETQYF | TRBJ2-5 | TRBV4-1 | TRBD2 | -
TGTGCCAGCAGCTTAGGGGGGCGAGGTGAAAAACTGTTTTTT | CASSLGGRGEKLFF | TRBJ1-4 | TRBV7-9 | - | -
TGTGCCAGCAGTCTGGGACTAGCCAACACCGGGGAGCTGTTTTTT | CASSLGLANTGELFF | TRBJ2-2 | TRBV27 | TRBD2 | -
TGCGCCAGCAGCTGGGGAGCTGCATCACTCAATGGCTACACCTTC | CASSWGAASLNGYTF | TRBJ1-2 | TRBV5-1 | - | -
TGTGCCAGCAGCCCGAGCGCCTTCGGGACCCAGTACTTC | CASSPSAFGTQYF | TRBJ2-5 | TRBV11-3 | - | once
TGTGCCAGCAGTGAAGCGGAGGGACAGGGGGCCTACGAGCAGTACTTC | CASSEAEGQGAYEQYF | TRBJ2-7 | TRBV2 | TRBD1 | -
TGTGCCAGCAGTCCAAACAGGGGGGGAGAGACCCAGTACTTC | CASSPNRGGETQYF | TRBJ2-5 | TRBV28 | - | -
TGTGCCAGCAGGCCCGGACTAGCGGGGACCAGCTCTGGGGCCAACGTCCTGACTTTC | CASRPGLAGTSSGANVLTF | TRBJ2-6 | TRBV27 | TRBD2 | once
TGTGCCAGCAGTTTTTCGGGGGGAGAGAGGGCTAGCACAGATACGCAGTATTTT | CASSFSGGERASTDTQYF | TRBJ2-3 | TRBV28 | TRBD2 | -
TGTGCCAGCAGCCAAGGGGTCGAGCGGTACAATGAGCAGTTCTTC | CASSQGVERYNEQFF | TRBJ2-1 | TRBV14 | - | -
TGTGCCAGCAGTTCCCACAGGGACCCCAAAAACATTCAGTACTTC | CASSSHRDPKNIQYF | TRBJ2-4 | TRBV6-6 | - | -
TGTGCCAGCAGCTCATACAATGAGCAGTTCTTC | CASSSYNEQFF | TRBJ2-1 | TRBV5-4 | - | -
TGTGCCAGCAGCCCGATCAGCGGCAATGAGCAGTTCTTC | CASSPISGNEQFF | TRBJ2-1 | TRBV14 | - | -
TGTGCCAGCAACCCCCGGGACAGGGAAAAAGCTTTCTTT | CASNPRDREKAFF | TRBJ1-1 | TRBV6-5 | TRBD1 | -
TGCGCCAGCAGCCAAGGCGGACTAGGCACAGATACGCAGTATTTT | CASSQGGLGTDTQYF | TRBJ2-3 | TRBV4-3 | TRBD2 | -
TGTGCCAGCAGTTTTTATCCGGGATTGGGTTGGTACTATGGCTACACCTTC | CASSFYPGLGWYYGYTF | TRBJ1-2 | TRBV28 | - | -
TGTGCCAGCAGTTACTCGAGAGCTAGCGGGGATGAGCAGTTCTTC | CASSYSRASGDEQFF | TRBJ2-1 | TRBV6-5 | TRBD2 | -
TGTGCCAGCAGCAAAGGACTAGCGGGAGTTGAGCAGTTCTTC | CASSKGLAGVEQFF | TRBJ2-1 | TRBV21-1 | - | -
TGTGCCTGGTTTCCTGGCTTCTCCCACGAGCAGTACTTC | CAWFPGFSHEQYF | TRBJ2-7 | TRBV30 | - | -
TGCGCCAGCAGCCAAGGGGGGACAGTCTATGGCTACACCTTC | CASSQGGTVYGYTF | TRBJ1-2 | TRBV4-1 | TRBD1 | -
TGTGCCAGCAGCCAAGATGGAGGGGCCAATCAGCCCCAGCATTTT | CASSQDGGANQPQHF | TRBJ1-5 | TRBV4-2 | - | -
TGTGCCAGCAACTCCGGGACACTTCGGTATGGCTACACCTTC | CASNSGTLRYGYTF | TRBJ1-2 | TRBV28 | - | -
TGTGCCAGCAGCGTAGCGGGAGCGCGCACAGATACGCAGTATTTT | CASSVAGARTDTQYF | TRBJ2-3 | TRBV7-6 | TRBD2 | once
TGTGCCAGCTCAGGGCAAAACACCGGGGAGCTGTTTTTT | CASSGQNTGELFF | TRBJ2-2 | TRBV18 | - | once
TGTGCCAGCAGCACGGTAGCGGGCCAAGAGACCCAGTACTTC | CASSTVAGQETQYF | TRBJ2-5 | TRBV7-9 | TRBD2 | -
TGTGCCAGCAGTTACTCGAAAACTTACACAGATACGCAGTATTTT | CASSYSKTYTDTQYF | TRBJ2-3 | TRBV6-5 | - | -
TGCGCCACCGACGACAGGGGGCCCTATGGCTACACCTTC | CATDDRGPYGYTF | TRBJ1-2 | TRBV10-2 | TRBD1 | few
TGTGCCAGCAGCGTACAGGGTATCTCTGAAGCTTTCTTT | CASSVQGISEAFF | TRBJ1-1 | TRBV6-1 | - | -
TGTGCCAGCAGTTCCGAGGGACAGGTGAACACTGAAGCTTTCTTT | CASSSEGQVNTEAFF | TRBJ1-1 | TRBV27 | TRBD1 | -
TGTGCCAGCTCACCAATAGCCTACGAGCAGTACTTC | CASSPIAYEQYF | TRBJ2-7 | TRBV18 | - | -
TGTGCCAGCACCCGGGACAGGGGAAGGGGGGAGACCCAGTACTTC | CASTRDRGRGETQYF | TRBJ2-5 | TRBV28 | TRBD1 | -
TGTGCCACCAGCAGAGATAGGCCGGGACAGGAGATCTATGGCTACACCTTC | CATSRDRPGQEIYGYTF | TRBJ1-2 | TRBV15 | TRBD1 | -
TGTGCCAGCAGGAGGACAGGGAGCAGCACCGGGGAGCTGTTTTTT | CASRRTGSSTGELFF | TRBJ2-2 | TRBV11-2 | TRBD1 | -
TGTGCCAGCAGTCAGATACAGGGTTTCCAAGAGACCCAGTACTTC | CASSQIQGFQETQYF | TRBJ2-5 | TRBV5-5 | - | -
TGTGCCAGCAGCCAAGCCCTCAACTCCTACGAGCAGTACTTC | CASSQALNSYEQYF | TRBJ2-7 | TRBV7-2 | - | -
TGTGCCAGCAGTTCTTCACCGGGTCCCTACGAGCAGTACTTC | CASSSSPGPYEQYF | TRBJ2-7 | TRBV6-5 | - | -
TGTGCCAGCAGTCCCCTGACAGAGTTTAAGAACTACACCTTC | CASSPLTEFKNYTF | TRBJ1-2 | TRBV27 | - | once
TGTGCCAGCAGTTACTCGGAAGGGACTCACACTGAAGCTTTCTTT | CASSYSEGTHTEAFF | TRBJ1-1 | TRBV6-5 | - | -
TGTGCCTGGAATCGGGACTACGAGCAGTACTTC | CAWNRDYEQYF | TRBJ2-7 | TRBV30 | - | few
TGTGCCAGCAGCTTACGGACAGGGAGATCGCATTCACCCCTCCACTTT | CASSLRTGRSHSPLHF | TRBJ1-6 | TRBV7-9 | TRBD1 | -
TGTGCCAGCAGAGTACGGACTAGCGGCACAGATACGCAGTATTTT | CASRVRTSGTDTQYF | TRBJ2-3 | TRBV6-5 | TRBD2 | -
TGTGCCAGCAGCACAGCTACAGGGTACACTGAAGCTTTCTTT | CASSTATGYTEAFF | TRBJ1-1 | TRBV27 | - | -
TGTGCCAGCAGTAGGGGACAGGGCGCAGGAAACACCATATATTTT | CASSRGQGAGNTIYF | TRBJ1-3 | TRBV7-8 | TRBD1 | -
TGCGCCAGCAGCCGACCGCCAGTCGAGGCAAGCTCCTACAATGAGCAGTTCTTC | CASSRPPVEASSYNEQFF | TRBJ2-1 | TRBV4-3 | - | -
TGTGCCAGCAGCGAAACAGGCGTCTATGGCTACACCTTC | CASSETGVYGYTF | TRBJ1-2 | TRBV6-1 | - | -
TGTGCCAGCAGTCCTTTGAGAGGGCAGACGCGCCCTGGGGAGACCCAGTACTTC | CASSPLRGQTRPGETQYF | TRBJ2-5 | TRBV5-5 | - | -
TGTGCCAGCAGTTTTTGGCAGTCTTCCACCGGGGAGCTGTTTTTT | CASSFWQSSTGELFF | TRBJ2-2 | TRBV27 | - | -
TGCGCCAGCAGCCAAGATTGGGGGGACCGAACAACTGAAGCTTTCTTT | CASSQDWGDRTTEAFF | TRBJ1-1 | TRBV4-3 | - | few
TGTGCCAGCAGCCCCATGGGGGGGGCCCCGAACACCGGGGAGCTGTTTTTT | CASSPMGGAPNTGELFF | TRBJ2-2 | TRBV28 | - | -
TGCGCCAGCAGCCAATGGACTAGCGGGTTTTATAAAGATACGCAGTATTTT | CASSQWTSGFYKDTQYF | TRBJ2-3 | TRBV4-3 | TRBD2 | -
TGCAGTGCTCCACATAGCGGGGAGCAGTTCTTC | CSAPHSGEQFF | TRBJ2-1 | TRBV20-1 | TRBD2 | -
TGTGCCAGCAGTTTATTCGTACCGGCTAGCGGGGCCTACGAGCAGTACTTC | CASSLFVPASGAYEQYF | TRBJ2-7 | TRBV27 | TRBD2 | -
TGCGCCAGCAGCCAAGATCTCAGGGATGAAAAACTGTTTTTT | CASSQDLRDEKLFF | TRBJ1-4 | TRBV4-3 | - | few